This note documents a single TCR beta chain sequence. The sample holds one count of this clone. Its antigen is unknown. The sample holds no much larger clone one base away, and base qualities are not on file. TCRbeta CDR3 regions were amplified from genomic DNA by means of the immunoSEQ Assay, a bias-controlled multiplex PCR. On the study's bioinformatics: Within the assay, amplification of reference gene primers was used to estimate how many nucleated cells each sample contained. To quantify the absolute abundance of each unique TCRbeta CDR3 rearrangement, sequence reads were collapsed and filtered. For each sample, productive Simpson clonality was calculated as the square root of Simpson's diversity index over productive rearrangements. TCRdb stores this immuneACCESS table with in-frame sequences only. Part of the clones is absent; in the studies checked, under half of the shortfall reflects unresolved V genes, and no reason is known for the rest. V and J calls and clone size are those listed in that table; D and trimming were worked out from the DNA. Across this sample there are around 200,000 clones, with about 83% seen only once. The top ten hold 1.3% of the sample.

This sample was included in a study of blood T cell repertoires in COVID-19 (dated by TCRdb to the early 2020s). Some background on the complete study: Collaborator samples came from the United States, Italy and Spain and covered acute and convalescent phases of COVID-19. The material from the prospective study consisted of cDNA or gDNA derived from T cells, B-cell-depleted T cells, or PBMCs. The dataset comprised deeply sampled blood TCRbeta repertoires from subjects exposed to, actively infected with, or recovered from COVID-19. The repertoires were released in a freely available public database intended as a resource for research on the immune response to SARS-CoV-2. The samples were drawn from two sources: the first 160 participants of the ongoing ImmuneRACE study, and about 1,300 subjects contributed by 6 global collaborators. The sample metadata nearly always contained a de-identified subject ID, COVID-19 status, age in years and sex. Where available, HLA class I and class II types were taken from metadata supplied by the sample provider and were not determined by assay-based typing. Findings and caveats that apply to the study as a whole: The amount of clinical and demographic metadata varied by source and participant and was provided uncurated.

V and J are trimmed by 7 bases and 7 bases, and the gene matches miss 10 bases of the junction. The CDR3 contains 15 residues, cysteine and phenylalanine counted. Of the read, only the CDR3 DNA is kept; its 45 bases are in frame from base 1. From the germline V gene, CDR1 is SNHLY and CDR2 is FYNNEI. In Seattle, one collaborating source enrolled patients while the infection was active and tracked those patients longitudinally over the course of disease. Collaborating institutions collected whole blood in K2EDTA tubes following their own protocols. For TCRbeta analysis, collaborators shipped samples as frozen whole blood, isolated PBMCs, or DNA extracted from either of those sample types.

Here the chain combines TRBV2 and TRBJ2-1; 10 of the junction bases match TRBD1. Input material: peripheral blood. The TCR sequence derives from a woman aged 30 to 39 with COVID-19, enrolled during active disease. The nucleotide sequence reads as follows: TGTGCCAGCACCACCGTGACAGGGGGCTTGAATGAGCAGTTCTTC. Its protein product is CASTTVTGGLNEQFF.